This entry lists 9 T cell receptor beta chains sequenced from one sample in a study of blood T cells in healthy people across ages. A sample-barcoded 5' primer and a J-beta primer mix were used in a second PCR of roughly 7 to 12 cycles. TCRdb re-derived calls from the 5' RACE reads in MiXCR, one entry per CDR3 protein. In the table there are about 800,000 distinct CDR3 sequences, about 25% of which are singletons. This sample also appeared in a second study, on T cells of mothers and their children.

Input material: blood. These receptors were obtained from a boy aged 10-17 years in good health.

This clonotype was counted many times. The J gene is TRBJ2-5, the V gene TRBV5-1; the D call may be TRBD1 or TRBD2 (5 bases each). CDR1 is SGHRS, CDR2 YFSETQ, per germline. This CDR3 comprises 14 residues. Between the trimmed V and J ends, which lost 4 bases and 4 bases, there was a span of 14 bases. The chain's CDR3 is CASSLGPSGETQYF. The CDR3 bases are TGCGCCAGCAGCCTGGGACCTTCAGGAGAGACCCAGTACTTC.

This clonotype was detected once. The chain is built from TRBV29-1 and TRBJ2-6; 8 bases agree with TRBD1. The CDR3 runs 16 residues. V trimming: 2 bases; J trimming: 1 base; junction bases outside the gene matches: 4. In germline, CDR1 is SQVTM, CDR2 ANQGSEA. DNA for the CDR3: TGCAGCGTTGAAACCAGGGGGCTTTCTGGGGCCAACGTCCTGACTTTC. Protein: CSVETRGLSGANVLTF.

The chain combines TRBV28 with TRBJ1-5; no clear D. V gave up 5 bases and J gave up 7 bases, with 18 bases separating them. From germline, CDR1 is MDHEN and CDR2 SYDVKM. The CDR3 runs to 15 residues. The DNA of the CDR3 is TGTGCCAGCAGTCTCTTTAGCGGGTTCACGCAGCCCCAGCATTTT. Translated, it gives CASSLFSGFTQPQHF.

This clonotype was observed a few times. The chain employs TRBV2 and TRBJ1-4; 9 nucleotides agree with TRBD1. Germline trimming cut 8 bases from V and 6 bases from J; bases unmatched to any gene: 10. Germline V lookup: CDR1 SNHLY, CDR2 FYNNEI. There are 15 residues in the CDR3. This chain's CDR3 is CASYGTGRMYEKLFF. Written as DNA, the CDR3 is TGTGCCAGCTACGGGACAGGGAGGATGTATGAAAAACTGTTTTTT.

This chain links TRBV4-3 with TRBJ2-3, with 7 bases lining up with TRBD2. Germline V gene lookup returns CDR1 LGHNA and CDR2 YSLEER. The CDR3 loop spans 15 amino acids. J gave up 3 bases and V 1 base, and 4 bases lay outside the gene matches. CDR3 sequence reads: CASSQAGLVTDTQYF. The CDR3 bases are TGCGCCAGCAGCCAAGCCGGACTAGTGACAGATACGCAGTATTTT.

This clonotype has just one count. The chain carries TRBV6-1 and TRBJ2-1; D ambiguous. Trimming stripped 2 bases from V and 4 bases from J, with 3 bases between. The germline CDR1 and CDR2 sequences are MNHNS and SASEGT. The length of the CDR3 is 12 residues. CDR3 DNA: TGTGCCAGCAGTGAACTGTACAATGAGCAGTTCTTC. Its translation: CASSELYNEQFF.

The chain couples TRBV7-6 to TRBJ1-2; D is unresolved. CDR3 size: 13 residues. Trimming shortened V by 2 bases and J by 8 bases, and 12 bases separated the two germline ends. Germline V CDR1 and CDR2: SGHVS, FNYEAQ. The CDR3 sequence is CASSLSSGEGYTF. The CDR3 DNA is TGTGCCAGCAGCTTAAGTTCCGGGGAGGGCTACACCTTC.

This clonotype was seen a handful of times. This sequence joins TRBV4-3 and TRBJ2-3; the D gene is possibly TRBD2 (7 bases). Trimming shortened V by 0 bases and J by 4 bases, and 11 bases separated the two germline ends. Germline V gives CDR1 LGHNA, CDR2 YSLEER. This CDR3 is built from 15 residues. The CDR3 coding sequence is TGCGCCAGCAGCCAAGAGGGGGGGCGCCCAGATACGCAGTATTTT. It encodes CASSQEGGRPDTQYF.

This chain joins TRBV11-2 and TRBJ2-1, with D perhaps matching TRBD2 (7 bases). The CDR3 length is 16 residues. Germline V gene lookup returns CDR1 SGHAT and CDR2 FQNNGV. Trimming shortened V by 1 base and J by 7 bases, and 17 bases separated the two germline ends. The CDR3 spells CASSLGFGGAGNEQFF. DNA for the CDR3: TGTGCCAGCAGCTTAGGATTTGGGGGGGCGGGGAATGAGCAGTTCTTC.